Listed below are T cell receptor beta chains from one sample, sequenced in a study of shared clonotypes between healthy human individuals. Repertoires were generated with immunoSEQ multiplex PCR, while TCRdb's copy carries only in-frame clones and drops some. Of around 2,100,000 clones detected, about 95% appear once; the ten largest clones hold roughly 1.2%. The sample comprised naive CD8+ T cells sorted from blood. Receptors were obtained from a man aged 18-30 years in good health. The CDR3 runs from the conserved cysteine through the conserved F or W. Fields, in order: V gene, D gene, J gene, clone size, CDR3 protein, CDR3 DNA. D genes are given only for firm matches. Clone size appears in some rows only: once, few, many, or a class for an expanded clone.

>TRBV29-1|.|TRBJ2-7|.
CSVEWGLEQYF
TGCAGCGTTGAATGGGGGTTGGAGCAGTACTTC
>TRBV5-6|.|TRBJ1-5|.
CASSLGTGYPQHF
TGTGCCAGCAGCTTGGGGACCGGGTATCCCCAGCATTTT
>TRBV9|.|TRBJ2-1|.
CASSVPGEQFF
TGTGCCAGCAGCGTACCGGGGGAGCAGTTCTTC
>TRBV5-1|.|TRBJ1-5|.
CASSQAKQPQHF
TGCGCCAGCAGCCAAGCCAAGCAGCCCCAGCATTTT
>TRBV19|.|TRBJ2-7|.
CASREVGISYEQYF
TGTGCCAGTAGGGAGGTGGGGATCTCCTACGAGCAGTACTTC
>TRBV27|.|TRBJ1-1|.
CASSLSPGAGVMNTEAFF
TGTGCCAGCAGTTTATCCCCGGGGGCAGGGGTCATGAACACTGAAGCTTTCTTT
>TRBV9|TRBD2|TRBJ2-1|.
CASSAPRSGNDEQFF
TGTGCCAGCAGCGCCCCCCGGAGCGGGAACGATGAGCAGTTCTTC
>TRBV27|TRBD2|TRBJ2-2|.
CASSPPGGVPGVGNTGELFF
TGTGCCAGCAGCCCCCCGGGGGGGGTCCCCGGGGTGGGTAACACCGGGGAGCTGTTTTTT
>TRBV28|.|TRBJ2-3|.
CASSPYGTASSADTQYF
TGTGCCAGCAGTCCCTACGGGACTGCATCGTCGGCAGATACGCAGTATTTT
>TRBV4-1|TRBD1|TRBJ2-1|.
CASSQDSIVQGAYNEQFF
TGCGCCAGCAGCCAAGATTCGATAGTACAGGGGGCCTACAATGAGCAGTTCTTC
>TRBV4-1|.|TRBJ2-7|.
CASSQDGGTSYEQYF
TGCGCCAGCAGCCAAGATGGCGGGACCTCCTACGAGCAGTACTTC
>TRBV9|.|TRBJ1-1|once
CASSVVAILNTEAFF
TGTGCCAGCAGCGTAGTTGCCATACTGAACACTGAAGCTTTCTTT
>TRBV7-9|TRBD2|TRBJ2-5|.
CASSLAVAGTETQYF
TGTGCCAGCAGCTTAGCCGTAGCGGGTACCGAGACCCAGTACTTC
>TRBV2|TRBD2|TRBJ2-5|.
CASSDLSGGPWETQYF
TGTGCCAGCAGTGACCTTAGCGGGGGGCCCTGGGAGACCCAGTACTTC
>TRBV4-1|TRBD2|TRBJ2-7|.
CASSVGLAGSYEQYF
TGCGCCAGCAGCGTGGGACTAGCGGGCTCCTACGAGCAGTACTTC
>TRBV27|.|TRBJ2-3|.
CASSLGPGSDRLPQYF
TGTGCCAGCAGTTTGGGGCCGGGTAGCGATAGGTTGCCGCAGTATTTT
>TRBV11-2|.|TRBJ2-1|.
CASSFGQEQFF
TGTGCCAGCAGCTTTGGACAGGAGCAGTTCTTC
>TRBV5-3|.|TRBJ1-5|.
CARSQDSHQPQHF
TGTGCCAGAAGCCAGGACAGTCATCAGCCCCAGCATTTT
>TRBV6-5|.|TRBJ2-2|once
CASSFGGTNTGELFF
TGTGCCAGCAGTTTTGGGGGAACGAACACCGGGGAGCTGTTTTTT
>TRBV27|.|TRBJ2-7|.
CASSSNPRLYEQYF
TGTGCCAGCAGTTCAAACCCCCGGTTGTACGAGCAGTACTTC
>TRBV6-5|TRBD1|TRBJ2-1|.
CASSYGQGLGNEQFF
TGTGCCAGCAGTTACGGACAGGGGCTGGGCAATGAGCAGTTCTTC
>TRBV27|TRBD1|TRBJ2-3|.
CASSFSTGYDTQYF
TGTGCCAGCAGTTTCTCGACAGGGTACGATACGCAGTATTTT
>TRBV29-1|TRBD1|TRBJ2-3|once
CSVGGTGSGFPTDTQYF
TGCAGCGTTGGAGGGACAGGGTCGGGATTTCCTACAGATACGCAGTATTTT
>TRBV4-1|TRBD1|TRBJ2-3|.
CASSQTGTGGLDTQYF
TGCGCCAGCAGCCAAACCGGGACAGGGGGTTTAGATACGCAGTATTTT
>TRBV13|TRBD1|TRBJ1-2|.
CASSLGGGQWNYGYTF
TGTGCCAGCAGCCTCGGAGGGGGACAGTGGAACTATGGCTACACCTTC
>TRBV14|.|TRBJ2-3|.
CASSQDSEDTQYF
TGTGCCAGCAGCCAAGATTCAGAAGATACGCAGTATTTT
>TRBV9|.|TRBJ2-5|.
CASSVQAAQETQYF
TGTGCCAGCAGCGTACAGGCGGCACAAGAGACCCAGTACTTC
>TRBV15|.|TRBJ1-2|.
CATSRDLWDDNGYTF
TGTGCCACCAGCAGAGATCTCTGGGACGACAATGGCTACACCTTC
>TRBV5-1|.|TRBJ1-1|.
CASSLGANTEAFF
TGCGCCAGCAGCTTAGGGGCGAACACTGAAGCTTTCTTT
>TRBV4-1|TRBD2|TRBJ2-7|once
CASSQSSSGDYEQYF
TGCGCCAGCAGCCAATCCTCGAGCGGGGACTACGAGCAGTACTTC
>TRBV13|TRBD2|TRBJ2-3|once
CASSLVRTSGGHITDTQYF
TGTGCCAGCAGCTTAGTTCGGACTAGCGGGGGGCACATCACAGATACGCAGTATTTT
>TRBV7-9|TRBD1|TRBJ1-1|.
CASSYYTGGDTEAFF
TGTGCCAGCAGCTACTACACAGGGGGTGACACTGAAGCTTTCTTT
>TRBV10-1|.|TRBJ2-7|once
CASSDGSEDEQYF
TGCGCCAGCAGTGATGGTAGCGAGGACGAGCAGTACTTC
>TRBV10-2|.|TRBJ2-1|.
CASSEWETLYNEQFF
TGCGCCAGCAGTGAGTGGGAGACTTTATACAATGAGCAGTTCTTC
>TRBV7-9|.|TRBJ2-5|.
CASSLVVFGETQYF
TGTGCCAGCAGCTTAGTCGTATTCGGAGAGACCCAGTACTTC
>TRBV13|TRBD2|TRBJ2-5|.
CASSHLAENEETQYF
TGTGCCAGCAGCCACCTAGCGGAAAACGAGGAGACCCAGTACTTC
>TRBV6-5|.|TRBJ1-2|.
CASSYRAYYGYTF
TGTGCCAGCAGTTACAGGGCCTACTATGGCTACACCTTC
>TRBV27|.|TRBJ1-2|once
CASSLSFSLSPSYGYTF
TGTGCCAGCAGTTTATCGTTCAGCCTCAGCCCATCCTATGGCTACACCTTC
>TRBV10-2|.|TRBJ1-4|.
CASTGFDNEKLFF
TGCGCCAGCACCGGCTTCGATAATGAAAAACTGTTTTTT
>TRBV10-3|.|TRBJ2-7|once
CAISDPQKRDEQYF
TGTGCCATCAGTGATCCGCAGAAACGCGACGAGCAGTACTTC
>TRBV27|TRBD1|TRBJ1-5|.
CASSLGPGTGVNQPQHF
TGTGCCAGCAGTTTAGGGCCCGGGACAGGGGTTAATCAGCCCCAGCATTTT
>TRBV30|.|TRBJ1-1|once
CAWSVGPTITEAFF
TGTGCCTGGAGTGTAGGCCCTACAATCACTGAAGCTTTCTTT
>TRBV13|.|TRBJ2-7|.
CASSLGLQGGLEQYF
TGTGCCAGCAGCTTAGGGCTCCAGGGGGGTCTCGAGCAGTACTTC
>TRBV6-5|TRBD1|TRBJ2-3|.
CASRQIDRADTQYF
TGTGCCAGCAGGCAGATCGACAGGGCGGATACGCAGTATTTT
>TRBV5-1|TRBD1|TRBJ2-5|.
CASSPNSGTGQPPAETQYF
TGCGCCAGCAGCCCAAACTCCGGGACAGGGCAACCCCCGGCAGAGACCCAGTACTTC
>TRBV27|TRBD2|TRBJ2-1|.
CASSPLTSRRWGNEQFF
TGTGCCAGCAGTCCCCTGACTAGCAGGCGATGGGGCAATGAGCAGTTCTTC
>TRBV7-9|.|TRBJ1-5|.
CASSLYGGQPQHF
TGTGCCAGCAGTCTTTACGGGGGTCAGCCCCAGCATTTT
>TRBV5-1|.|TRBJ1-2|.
CASSLHQSYGYTF
TGCGCCAGCAGCTTGCATCAGTCCTATGGCTACACCTTC